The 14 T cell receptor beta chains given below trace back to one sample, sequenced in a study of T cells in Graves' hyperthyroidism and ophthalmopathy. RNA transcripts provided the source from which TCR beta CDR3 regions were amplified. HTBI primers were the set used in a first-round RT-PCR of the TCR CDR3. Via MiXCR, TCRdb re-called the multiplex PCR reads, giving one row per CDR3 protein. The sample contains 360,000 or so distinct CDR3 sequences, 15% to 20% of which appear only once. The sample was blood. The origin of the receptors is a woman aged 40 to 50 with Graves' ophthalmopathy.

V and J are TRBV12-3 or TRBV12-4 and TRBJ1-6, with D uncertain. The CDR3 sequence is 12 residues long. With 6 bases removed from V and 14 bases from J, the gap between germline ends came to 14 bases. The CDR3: CASSPTGRSLHF. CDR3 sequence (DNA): TGTGCCAGCAGCCCGACCGGGAGGTCCCTCCACTTT.

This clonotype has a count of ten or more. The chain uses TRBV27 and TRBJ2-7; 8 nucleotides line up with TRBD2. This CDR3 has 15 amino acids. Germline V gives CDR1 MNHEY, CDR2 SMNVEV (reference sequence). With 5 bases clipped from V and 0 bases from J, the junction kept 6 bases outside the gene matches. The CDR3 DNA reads TGTGCCAGCAGTCCAATAGCGGGGACCTCCTACGAGCAGTACTTC. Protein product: CASSPIAGTSYEQYF.

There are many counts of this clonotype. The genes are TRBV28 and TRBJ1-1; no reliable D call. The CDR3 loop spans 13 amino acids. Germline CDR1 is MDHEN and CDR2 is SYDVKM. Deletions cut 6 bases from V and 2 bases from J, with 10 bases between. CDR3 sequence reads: CASRSKPNTEAFF. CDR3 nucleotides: TGTGCCAGCAGGAGTAAACCTAACACTGAAGCTTTCTTT.

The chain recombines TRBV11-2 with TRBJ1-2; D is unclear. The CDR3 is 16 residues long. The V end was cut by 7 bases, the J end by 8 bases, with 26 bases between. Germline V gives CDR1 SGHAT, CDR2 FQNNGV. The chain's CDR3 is CASNSFPRPTLLGYTF. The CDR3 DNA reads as TGTGCCAGCAACTCTTTTCCTCGACCGACGCTCTTGGGCTACACCTTC. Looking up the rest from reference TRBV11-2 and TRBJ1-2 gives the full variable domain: EAGVAQSPRYKIIEKRQSVAFWCNPISGHATLYWYQQILGQGPKLLIQFQNNGVVDDSQLPKDRFSAERLKGVDSTLKIQPAKLEDSAVYLCASNSFPRPTLLGYTFGSGTRLTVV.

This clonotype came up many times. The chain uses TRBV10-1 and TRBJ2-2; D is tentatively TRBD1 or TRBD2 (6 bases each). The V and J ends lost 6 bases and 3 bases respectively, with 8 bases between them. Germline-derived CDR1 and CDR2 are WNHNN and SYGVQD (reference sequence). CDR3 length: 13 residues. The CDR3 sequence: CASRRGDTGELFF. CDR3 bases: TGCGCCAGCAGGAGGGGGGACACCGGGGAGCTGTTTTTT.

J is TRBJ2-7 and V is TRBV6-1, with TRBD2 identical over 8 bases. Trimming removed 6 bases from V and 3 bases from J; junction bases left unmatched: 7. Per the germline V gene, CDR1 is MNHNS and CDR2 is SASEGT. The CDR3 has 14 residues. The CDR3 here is CASRGAGDGYEQYF. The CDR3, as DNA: TGTGCCAGCAGGGGAGCGGGAGACGGCTACGAGCAGTACTTC.

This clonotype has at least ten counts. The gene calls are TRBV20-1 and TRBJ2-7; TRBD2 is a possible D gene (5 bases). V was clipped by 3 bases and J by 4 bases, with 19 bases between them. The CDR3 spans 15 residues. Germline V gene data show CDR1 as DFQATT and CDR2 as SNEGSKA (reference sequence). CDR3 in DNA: TGCAGTGCTAGCCCTCCTAGAGGAGGTGAATACGAGCAGTACTTC. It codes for CSASPPRGGEYEQYF.

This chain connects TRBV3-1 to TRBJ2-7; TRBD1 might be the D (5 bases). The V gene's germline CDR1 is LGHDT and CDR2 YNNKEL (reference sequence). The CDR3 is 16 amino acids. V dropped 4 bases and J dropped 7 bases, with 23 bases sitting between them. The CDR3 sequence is CASSPAWGELLREQYF. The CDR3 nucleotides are TGTGCCAGCAGCCCCGCATGGGGCGAACTCTTACGGGAGCAGTACTTC.

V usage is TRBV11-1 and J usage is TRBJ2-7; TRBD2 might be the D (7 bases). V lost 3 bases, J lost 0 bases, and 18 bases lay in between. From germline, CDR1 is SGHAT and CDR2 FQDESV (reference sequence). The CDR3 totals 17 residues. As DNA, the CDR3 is TGTGCCAGCAGCTTTGGGGGGGGGCCCATACGCTCCTACGAGCAGTACTTC. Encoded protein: CASSFGGGPIRSYEQYF.

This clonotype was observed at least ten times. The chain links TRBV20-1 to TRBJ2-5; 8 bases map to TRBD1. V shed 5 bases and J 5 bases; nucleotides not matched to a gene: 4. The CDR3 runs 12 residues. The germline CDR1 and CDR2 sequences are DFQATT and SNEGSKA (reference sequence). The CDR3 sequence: CSAPRQGETQYF. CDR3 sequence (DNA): TGCAGTGCTCCACGACAGGGGGAGACCCAGTACTTC.

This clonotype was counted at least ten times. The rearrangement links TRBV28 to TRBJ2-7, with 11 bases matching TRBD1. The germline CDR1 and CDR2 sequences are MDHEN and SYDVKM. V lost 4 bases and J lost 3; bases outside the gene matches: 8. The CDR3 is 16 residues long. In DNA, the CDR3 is TGTGCCAGCAGTTCCCCCTCCGGGACAGGGGGCTACGAGCAGTACTTC. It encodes CASSSPSGTGGYEQYF.

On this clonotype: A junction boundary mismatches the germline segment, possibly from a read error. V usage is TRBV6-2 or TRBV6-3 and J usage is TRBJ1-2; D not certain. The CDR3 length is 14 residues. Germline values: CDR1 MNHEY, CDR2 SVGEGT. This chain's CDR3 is CASTPHPQTSGYIF. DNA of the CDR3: TGTGCCAGCACCCCCCATCCTCAGACCAGCGGTTACATCTTC.

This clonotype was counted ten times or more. The CDR3 DNA is TGTGCCAGCAGCTTGGTGGGGGGACAGGCGACTAACTATGGCTACACCTTC. Residues: CASSLVGGQATNYGYTF. The chain recombines TRBV5-6 with TRBJ1-2; 8 bases align to TRBD1. The CDR3 length is 17 residues. J was trimmed by 0 bases and V by 0 bases; bases with no gene match: 7. CDR1 and CDR2 from the germline V gene are SGHDT and YYEEEE.

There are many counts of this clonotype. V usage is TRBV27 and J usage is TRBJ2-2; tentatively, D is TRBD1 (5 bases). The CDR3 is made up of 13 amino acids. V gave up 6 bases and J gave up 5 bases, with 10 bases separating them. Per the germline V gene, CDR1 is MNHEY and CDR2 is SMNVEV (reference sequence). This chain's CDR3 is CASRPGYTGELFF. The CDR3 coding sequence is TGTGCCAGCAGGCCAGGGTATACCGGGGAGCTGTTTTTT.